Each of the 15 T cell receptor beta chains below was sequenced from the same sample in a study of a mutant IDH1 vaccine in newly diagnosed glioma. These receptors have no identified antigens. Indicated time point: week 35, safety follow-up. Mutant IDH1 20-mer peptide, at 300 ug, made up each vaccine dose, with topical imiquimod. The table came from immunoSEQ multiplex PCR; TCRdb's copy has only in-frame clones and leaves some out. The sample contains 45,000 to 55,000 clones, over 65% of which appear only once. This sample comprised PBMCs, obtained from a glioma patient whose treatment included an IDH1 peptide vaccine. All receptors derive from a man in his forties with glioma.

The chain couples TRBV6-1 to TRBJ2-1, with 8 bases lining up with TRBD2. Germline V lookup: CDR1 MNHNS, CDR2 SASEGT. The CDR3 length is 18 residues. Unmatched junction bases numbered 15, after V lost 1 base and J lost 7 bases. The CDR3 DNA sequence: TGTGCCAGCAGTGAAGGGCCCCGGGCGGGAGGCAGAACGAATGAGCAGTTCTTC. This sequence encodes CASSEGPRAGGRTNEQFF.

This chain joins TRBV28 and TRBJ2-7; TRBD1 is a possible D gene (5 bases). CDR1 MDHEN and CDR2 SYDVKM come from the germline V gene. Trimming removed 2 bases at V and 1 base at J, with 9 bases between. CDR3 length: 14 residues. In DNA form, the CDR3 reads TGTGCCAGCAGTTTAAACCAGGGTTCCTACGAGCAGTACTTC. Translated: CASSLNQGSYEQYF.

This clone was recorded at least ten times. The chain carries TRBV7-2 and TRBJ2-7; 11 bases align to TRBD2. This CDR3 comprises 17 residues. V shed 1 base and J 5 bases; nucleotides not matched to a gene: 10. Germline CDR1 is SGHTA and CDR2 is FQGNSA. CDR3 bases: TGTGCCAGCAGCTTAGTGGGGACTAGCGGAGCCCAAAACGAGCAGTACGTC. As protein: CASSLVGTSGAQNEQYV.

The chain is built from TRBV19 and TRBJ2-7; the match to TRBD2 covers 8 bases. The trim removed 3 bases at V and 1 base at J, leaving 5 bases unmatched. Germline CDR1 and CDR2: LNHDA and SQIVND (reference sequence). CDR3 length: 15 amino acids. The CDR3: CASSIGSGMSYEQYF. The CDR3 coding sequence is TGTGCCAGTAGTATCGGTAGCGGGATGTCCTACGAGCAGTACTTC.

This chain links TRBV15 with TRBJ1-5, with D possibly matching TRBD1 (5 bases). This CDR3 has 15 amino acids. The germline V gene encodes CDR1 LNHNV and CDR2 YYDKDF (reference sequence). The ends were cut back, 1 base at V and 4 bases at J, with 11 bases in the middle. The CDR3 sequence is CATSRGTGENQPQHF. The CDR3 nucleotides read TGTGCCACCAGCAGAGGGACGGGGGAGAATCAGCCCCAGCATTTT.

The CDR3 DNA follows: TGTGCCAGCAGCAGACAGTACCAAGAGACCCAGTACTTC. It codes for CASSRQYQETQYF. V usage is TRBV7-7 and J usage is TRBJ2-5; a weak D match, TRBD1 (5 bases). This CDR3 contains 13 residues. Germline CDR1 SSHAT, CDR2 FNYEAQ (reference sequence). Trimming removed 5 bases at V and 0 bases at J, with 7 bases between.

This CDR3 is CASSMLPGAGNTEAFF. The CDR3 bases are TGTGCCAGTAGTATGCTACCAGGGGCCGGGAACACTGAAGCTTTCTTT. The chain links TRBV19 to TRBJ1-1, with D perhaps TRBD1 (6 bases). V was clipped by 3 bases and J by 1 base, with 15 bases between them. This CDR3 is 16 amino acids long. The germline gives CDR1 LNHDA, CDR2 SQIVND (reference sequence). Combining the CDR3 with reference TRBV19 and TRBJ1-1 gives the whole variable domain DGGITQSPKYLFRKEGQNVTLSCEQNLNHDAMYWYRQDPGQGLRLIYYSQIVNDFQKGDIAEGYSVSREKKESFPLTVTSAQKNPTAFYLCASSMLPGAGNTEAFFGQGTRLTVV.

V is TRBV14 and J is TRBJ2-3; D unclear. CDR1 SGHDN and CDR2 FVKESK come from the germline V gene. The CDR3 extends over 15 amino acids. V was pared by 5 bases and J by 2 bases, with 14 bases between. CDR3 residues: CASSSVRASTDTQYF. As DNA, the CDR3 is TGTGCCAGCAGCTCCGTTAGGGCCTCCACAGATACGCAGTATTTT.

This clone was picked up one time. V and J are TRBV6-6 and TRBJ2-7, with 9 bases aligning to TRBD1. Trimming at V came to 0 bases and at J to 7 bases, leaving 10 bases not matched to a gene. There are 16 residues in the CDR3. Per germline, CDR1 MNHNY and CDR2 SVGAGI (reference sequence). Here the CDR3 DNA reads TGTGCCAGCAGTTACTCCGCCGGGACAGGGCGATGGGAGCAGTACTTC. Protein: CASSYSAGTGRWEQYF.

This rearrangement joins TRBV30 to TRBJ2-5; tentatively, D is TRBD2 (5 bases). V lost 1 base to trimming and J lost 5 bases, with 11 bases between them. The germline V gene encodes CDR1 GTSNPN and CDR2 SVGIG (reference sequence). The CDR3 is made up of 13 amino acids. This CDR3 reads CAWSDPRGETQYF. CDR3 sequence (DNA): TGTGCCTGGAGTGACCCTAGAGGGGAGACCCAGTACTTC. The whole variable domain, filled in from reference TRBV30 and TRBJ2-5, reads SQTIHQWPATLVQPVGSPLSLECTVEGTSNPNLYWYRQAAGRGLQLLFYSVGIGQISSEVPQNLSASRPQDRQFILSSKKLLLSDSGFYLCAWSDPRGETQYFGPGTRLLVL.

The chain has TRBV14 and TRBJ2-4; D could derive from TRBD1 or TRBD2 (5 bases each). CDR3 length equals 16 residues. V gave up 5 bases and J gave up 7 bases, with 21 bases separating them. Per the germline V gene, CDR1 is SGHDN and CDR2 is FVKESK. This chain's CDR3 is CASSYRGRAAGNIQYF. CDR3 nucleotide sequence: TGTGCCAGCAGCTATCGGGGCAGGGCCGCTGGGAACATTCAGTACTTC. The full variable domain, its missing parts supplied by reference TRBV14 and TRBJ2-4, is EAGVTQFPSHSVIEKGQTVTLRCDPISGHDNLYWYRRVMGKEIKFLLHFVKESKQDESGMPNNRFLAERTGGTYSTLKVQPAELEDSGVYFCASSYRGRAAGNIQYFGAGTRLSVL.

The chain has TRBV4-2 and TRBJ2-3; 9 nucleotides agree with TRBD1. The CDR3 consists of 18 residues. The V and J ends lost 4 bases and 2 bases, in that order; junction bases with no gene match: 13. CDR1 LGHNA and CDR2 YNFKEQ come from the germline V gene. The CDR3 DNA sequence: TGTGCCAGCAGCCGGGACAGGGCGCGGGGACCAACCACAGATACGCAGTATTTT. It yields the protein CASSRDRARGPTTDTQYF.

The V and J genes are TRBV18 and TRBJ1-2; D uncertain. This CDR3 has 13 amino acids. Germline lookup yields CDR1 KGHSH and CDR2 LQKENI. Trimming took off 4 bases at V and 4 bases at J, with 10 bases between the two ends. This CDR3 is CASSLQALYGYTF. CDR3 nucleotide sequence: TGTGCCAGCTCACTTCAGGCCCTCTATGGCTACACCTTC.

The V and J genes are TRBV7-9 and TRBJ2-1, with D possibly matching TRBD1 (6 bases). Germline lookup yields CDR1 SEHNR and CDR2 FQNEAQ (reference sequence). This CDR3 is 15 amino acids long. Trimming removed 2 bases at V and 2 bases at J, with 10 bases between. The CDR3 DNA follows: TGTGCCAGCAGCTTAAGTCAGGGGACCTACAATGAGCAGTTCTTC. It specifies CASSLSQGTYNEQFF.

Here the CDR3 reads CAISERGTNYGYTF. In DNA form, the CDR3 reads TGTGCCATCAGTGAAAGGGGAACAAACTATGGCTACACCTTC. The chain recombines TRBV10-3 with TRBJ1-2; a possible D gene is TRBD1 (5 bases). V shed 3 bases and J shed 2 bases, with 10 bases lying between them. CDR3 length: 14 residues. Looked up from germline, CDR1 is ENHRY and CDR2 is SYGVKD.